This T cell receptor gamma chain was documented in a study of gamma-delta T cells after stem cell transplantation. Per germline, CDR1 VTNTFY and CDR2 YDVSTARD (reference sequence). The CDR3 loop spans 13 amino acids. With respect to this clone: Germline is not matched at one junction end, which may reflect a read error.

TCRdb reran clone calling via CATT on the RT-PCR reads. The sample lists about 3,000 gamma-chain clones, 18% occurring once. The sequence came from a human donor. It is not recorded whose cells these are; they may come from a transplant donor. Sequenced material: gamma-delta T cells. V is TRGV3 and J is TRGJ1 or TRGJ2. CDR3 residues: CAAWDSIYYKKLF. The CDR3 DNA reads TGTGCCGCCTGGGACAGTATATATTATAAGAAACTCTTT.